These 18 T cell receptor beta chains share one sample of origin, sequenced in a study of T cells after yellow fever vaccination. Each CDR3 protein gets one entry after TCRdb re-called the 5' RACE reads with MiXCR. The sample lists about 220,000 distinct CDR3 sequences, under 3.5% occurring once. The source material was CD4+ T cells sorted from PBMCs, sampled 10 days after the yellow fever booster vaccination. The source is a young man who received the YFV17D yellow fever vaccine.

This clonotype was detected a few times. J is TRBJ2-5 and V is TRBV6-6; D assignment may be TRBD1 or TRBD2 (5 bases each). Germline CDR1 reads MNHNY; CDR2 reads SVGAGI (reference sequence). This CDR3 has 14 residues. V was pared by 6 bases and J by 5 bases, with 16 bases between. The CDR3 DNA is TGTGCCAGCAGGACCGGGACGGTAGCGGAGACCCAGTACTTC. As protein: CASRTGTVAETQYF.

The chain links TRBV7-3 to TRBJ1-1; no definite D call. This CDR3 region has 14 residues. The germline V gene has CDR1 SGHTA and CDR2 FQGTGA. The germline V and J ends were trimmed by 3 bases and 2 bases, with 10 bases remaining between them. The CDR3 reads CASSFDGLNTEAFF. The DNA for the CDR3 is TGTGCCAGCAGCTTTGACGGACTAAACACTGAAGCTTTCTTT.

This clonotype has a single count. V is TRBV7-2 and J is TRBJ2-7; TRBD1 matches at 9 bases. The CDR3 loop spans 14 amino acids. Germline lookup yields CDR1 SGHTA and CDR2 FQGNSA. The trim removed 1 base at V and 9 bases at J, leaving 7 bases unmatched. The CDR3 sequence is CASSLDRGPGVQYV. CDR3 DNA sequence: TGTGCCAGCAGCTTAGACAGGGGGCCGGGGGTGCAGTACGTC.

This clonotype came up many times. This chain uses TRBV5-1 with TRBJ1-1; D unresolved. This CDR3 is 12 amino acids long. V was pared by 4 bases and J by 2 bases, with 6 bases between. Germline values: CDR1 SGHRS, CDR2 YFSETQ. CDR3 amino acids: CASSHGNTEAFF. For the CDR3, the DNA is TGCGCCAGCAGCCATGGCAACACTGAAGCTTTCTTT.

This clonotype was detected many times. The chain combines TRBV29-1 with TRBJ2-1, with D uncertain. The V end was cut by 4 bases, the J end by 7 bases, with 11 bases between. This CDR3 contains 12 residues. From germline, CDR1 is SQVTM and CDR2 ANQGSEA. CDR3 DNA: TGCAGCGTTGTCCAGGAGCCAAATGAGCAGTTCTTC. Amino acids: CSVVQEPNEQFF.

Ten or more counts support this clonotype. This chain joins TRBV7-2 and TRBJ1-1, with a possible D match to TRBD1 (5 bases). This CDR3 spans 15 amino acids. V was trimmed by 1 base and J by 3 bases, leaving 12 bases between them. CDR1 and CDR2 (germline): SGHTA, FQGNSA. This CDR3 reads CASSLDRGGDTEAFF. DNA for the CDR3: TGTGCCAGCAGCTTAGATCGGGGCGGGGACACTGAAGCTTTCTTT.

A few counts support this clonotype. The chain couples TRBV2 to TRBJ1-1, with 7 bases fitting TRBD1. The CDR3 contains 15 residues. The V segment lost 6 bases and the J segment 1 base; nucleotides outside the gene matches: 8. CDR1 and CDR2 from the germline V gene are SNHLY and FYNNEI. This CDR3 is CASRTPGQRNTEAFF. CDR3 nucleotides: TGTGCCAGCAGGACACCGGGACAGAGGAACACTGAAGCTTTCTTT. Variable domain in full (rest from reference TRBV2 and TRBJ1-1): EPEVTQTPSHQVTQMGQEVILRCVPISNHLYFYWYRQILGQKVEFLVSFYNNEISEKSEIFDDQFSVERPDGSNFTLKIRSTKLEDSAMYFCASRTPGQRNTEAFFGQGTRLTVV.

The V and J genes are TRBV5-1 and TRBJ1-1; D is possibly TRBD1 (5 bases). V was pared by 4 bases and J by 2 bases, with 12 bases between. Germline CDR1 and CDR2: SGHRS and YFSETQ. The CDR3 totals 14 residues. The CDR3 DNA follows: TGCGCCAGCAGCGAGCAGGGAGTCAACACTGAAGCTTTCTTT. Amino acid sequence: CASSEQGVNTEAFF. The entire variable domain, with the rest obtained from reference TRBV5-1 and TRBJ1-1, is as follows: KAGVTQTPRYLIKTRGQQVTLSCSPISGHRSVSWYQQTPGQGLQFLFEYFSETQRNKGNFPGRFSGRQFSNSRSEMNVSTLELGDSALYLCASSEQGVNTEAFFGQGTRLTVV.

CDR3 in DNA: TGTGCCAGCTCCCCAACGGACGGGAACACTGAAGCTTTCTTT. It yields the protein CASSPTDGNTEAFF. The rearrangement joins TRBV18 to TRBJ1-1; D uncertain. Trimming left V 6 bases short and J 1 base short, with 12 bases between. From germline, CDR1 is KGHSH and CDR2 LQKENI. CDR3 length equals 14 residues.

This sequence joins TRBV7-2 and TRBJ1-2; maybe TRBD1 (6 bases). Germline CDR1 and CDR2: SGHTA and FQGNSA. The CDR3 spans 13 residues. The V and J ends lost 3 bases and 6 bases respectively, with 11 bases between them. CDR3 sequence: CASSLYRDDGYTF. CDR3 nucleotides: TGTGCCAGCAGCTTGTACAGGGACGATGGCTACACCTTC.

The chain combines TRBV5-4 with TRBJ1-4, with D maybe TRBD1 (6 bases). Trimming removed 4 bases from V and 8 bases from J, with 18 bases in between. The CDR3 is 15 residues long. The germline V gene encodes CDR1 SGHNT and CDR2 YYREEE (reference sequence). The CDR3 here is CASSPGHPNEEKLFF. The CDR3 nucleotides read TGTGCCAGCAGCCCGGGACACCCGAATGAGGAAAAACTGTTTTTT.

In its sample, this clonotype was seen a few times. This chain uses TRBV7-2 with TRBJ1-2; 7 nucleotides match TRBD1. The CDR3 covers 13 residues. CDR1 is SGHTA and CDR2 is FQGNSA in the germline V gene. V shed 1 base and J 10 bases; nucleotides not matched to a gene: 6. The CDR3 DNA reads as TGTGCCAGCAGCTTAGGACAGGGCTTTGACTACACCTTC. It specifies CASSLGQGFDYTF.

The table lists this clonotype with a few counts. The chain employs TRBV7-2 and TRBJ2-1; D might be TRBD2 (7 bases). Between the trimmed V and J ends, which lost 5 bases and 6 bases, there was a span of 17 bases. The V gene's germline CDR1 is SGHTA and CDR2 FQGNSA. The CDR3 length is 15 residues. The CDR3 sequence: CASSVGGGPGNEQFF. The DNA of the CDR3 is TGTGCCAGCAGCGTGGGGGGGGGGCCCGGCAATGAGCAGTTCTTC.

In this sample, this clonotype turned up a few times. The chain uses TRBV5-6 and TRBJ2-3; D is uncertain. The CDR3 has 13 residues. Germline CDR1 reads SGHDT; CDR2 reads YYEEEE. The ends were cut back, 0 bases at V and 6 bases at J, with 8 bases in the middle. The CDR3 region has the DNA TGTGCCAGCAGCTTGGCCACTATGGATACGCAGTATTTT. Residues: CASSLATMDTQYF.

There are many counts of this clonotype. In nucleotides, the CDR3 is TGTGCCAGCAGCCCGGACACCCTCTATGGCTACACCTTC. It encodes CASSPDTLYGYTF. The genes are TRBV7-2 and TRBJ1-2; D is possibly TRBD1 (5 bases). Germline loops: CDR1 SGHTA, CDR2 FQGNSA. Trimming cost V 5 bases and J 4 bases, with 11 bases left between them. This CDR3 has 13 residues.

This clonotype has a count of ten or more. The chain joins TRBV5-1 to TRBJ2-4; D is perhaps TRBD2 (6 bases). Trimming pared 4 bases from V and 0 bases from J, leaving 14 bases between. The length of the CDR3 is 16 residues. CDR1 is SGHRS and CDR2 is YFSETQ in the germline V gene. This CDR3 reads CASSLGGSLAKNIQYF. The CDR3 DNA sequence: TGCGCCAGCAGCCTCGGGGGTTCACTAGCCAAAAACATTCAGTACTTC. The full variable domain, in which reference TRBV5-1 and TRBJ2-4 provide the parts outside the CDR3, is KAGVTQTPRYLIKTRGQQVTLSCSPISGHRSVSWYQQTPGQGLQFLFEYFSETQRNKGNFPGRFSGRQFSNSRSEMNVSTLELGDSALYLCASSLGGSLAKNIQYFGAGTRLSVL.

This clonotype occurred many times. J is TRBJ2-5 and V is TRBV7-9, with TRBD1 matching 8 bases. The V gene's germline CDR1 is SEHNR and CDR2 FQNEAQ (reference sequence). V lost 5 bases to trimming and J lost 3 bases; unmatched junction nucleotides: 11. The CDR3 has 16 amino acids. The CDR3 loop is CASSPRGQGVEETQYF. The CDR3 DNA follows: TGTGCCAGCAGCCCTCGCGGACAGGGAGTCGAAGAGACCCAGTACTTC. Using reference TRBV7-9 and TRBJ2-5 for the parts outside the CDR3, the full variable domain is DTGVSQNPRHKITKRGQNVTFRCDPISEHNRLYWYRQTLGQGPEFLTYFQNEAQLEKSRLLSDRFSAERPKGSFSTLEIQRTEQGDSAMYLCASSPRGQGVEETQYFGPGTRLLVL.

This clonotype was observed a handful of times. The rearrangement links TRBV20-1 to TRBJ2-3, with D perhaps matching TRBD1 (5 bases). The CDR3 has 15 amino acids. Looked up from germline, CDR1 is DFQATT and CDR2 is SNEGSKA (reference sequence). The germline V and J ends were trimmed by 0 bases and 2 bases, with 12 bases remaining between them. The CDR3 bases are TGCAGTGCTAGAGATGGCAGGGCGCTCACAGATACGCAGTATTTT. Amino acids: CSARDGRALTDTQYF.